The clone carrying this TCR beta chain was recorded many times. The germline gives CDR1 MNHEY, CDR2 SVGAGI. The CDR3 has 15 amino acids. V was cut by 2 bases and J by 5 bases, with 13 bases left in between. The record originates from a study of T-cell reconstitution after alpha-beta-depleted transplantation in children. For TCRbeta, the library was prepared with unique molecular identifiers. TCRdb itself ran the PCR reads through MiXCR, one entry per CDR3 protein. Here the sample spans about 640,000 distinct CDR3 sequences, 15% to 20% being singletons. This chain uses TRBV6-5 with TRBJ2-1, with D possibly being TRBD1 (6 bases). The material sequenced was PBMCs from the stem cell graft donor, taken from the stem cell graft. This TCR derives from a human donor who donated a stem cell graft to a child with acute myeloid leukemia. DNA of the CDR3: TGTGCCAGCAGTTACAAGGACAGAGGGGACAATGAGCAGTTCTTC. Protein: CASSYKDRGDNEQFF.